This is a list of T cell receptor beta chains from one sample in a study of blood T cell repertoires in COVID-19. This table comes from immunoSEQ multiplex PCR, and its TCRdb copy is limited to in-frame clones, with some not included. The profile shows roughly 80,000 clones, under 95% of them singletons. Sequenced: peripheral blood. The source is a woman older than 75 with active or convalescent COVID-19. The CDR3 runs from the conserved cysteine through the conserved F or W. Fields, in order: clone size, V gene, J gene, CDR3 protein. Size is stated for part of the rows, as once, few or many counts, or as a class when the clone is expanded.

clone size: .; V gene: TRBV5-1; J gene: TRBJ2-1; CDR3 protein: CASSVNNEQFF
clone size: .; V gene: TRBV6-2/TRBV6-3; J gene: TRBJ2-7; CDR3 protein: CASSPYHPYEQYF
clone size: .; V gene: TRBV30; J gene: TRBJ2-2; CDR3 protein: CAWSKQSNTGELFF
clone size: .; V gene: TRBV6-2/TRBV6-3; J gene: TRBJ2-2; CDR3 protein: CASSAGDTGELFF
clone size: .; V gene: TRBV3-1/TRBV3-2; J gene: TRBJ1-6; CDR3 protein: CASSQQTEGSPLHF
clone size: .; V gene: TRBV12-3/TRBV12-4; J gene: TRBJ1-2; CDR3 protein: CASSLNFNYGYTF
clone size: .; V gene: TRBV10-3; J gene: TRBJ2-3; CDR3 protein: CAISAGQGGKEGTDTQYF
clone size: once; V gene: TRBV5-1; J gene: TRBJ2-3; CDR3 protein: CASSPTSGVADTQYF
clone size: .; V gene: TRBV5-1; J gene: TRBJ1-4; CDR3 protein: CASSLGPQGSATNEKLFF
clone size: .; V gene: TRBV7-9; J gene: TRBJ1-4; CDR3 protein: CASSSGTGGDEKLFF
clone size: .; V gene: TRBV5-1; J gene: TRBJ2-7; CDR3 protein: CATSEGASRNEQYF
clone size: .; V gene: TRBV6-6; J gene: TRBJ2-2; CDR3 protein: CASSYELSANTGELFF
clone size: .; V gene: TRBV6-5; J gene: TRBJ2-7; CDR3 protein: CASSWATGGYEQYF
clone size: .; V gene: TRBV5-1; J gene: TRBJ2-1; CDR3 protein: CASSSGTSGINEQFF
clone size: .; V gene: TRBV11-3; J gene: TRBJ2-7; CDR3 protein: CASSLASTSYEQYF
clone size: .; V gene: TRBV7-2; J gene: TRBJ1-3; CDR3 protein: CASSPSRGNTIYF
clone size: .; V gene: TRBV6-1; J gene: TRBJ2-7; CDR3 protein: CASSEFGQGAEQYF
clone size: .; V gene: TRBV11-2; J gene: TRBJ2-1; CDR3 protein: CASSSSRGQGAINEQFF
clone size: few; V gene: TRBV24-1; J gene: TRBJ2-3; CDR3 protein: CATSEAGGAEEYQYF
clone size: .; V gene: TRBV4-3; J gene: TRBJ2-7; CDR3 protein: CASSGRQGPYEQYF
clone size: once; V gene: TRBV28; J gene: TRBJ2-7; CDR3 protein: CASSLVGTGGYEQYF
clone size: .; V gene: TRBV6-1; J gene: TRBJ1-2; CDR3 protein: CASSEARVGGDGYTF
clone size: .; V gene: TRBV15; J gene: TRBJ2-3; CDR3 protein: CATSRAGDGADTQYF
clone size: .; V gene: TRBV5-4; J gene: TRBJ1-1; CDR3 protein: CASSLQKMNTEAFF
clone size: .; V gene: TRBV10-2; J gene: TRBJ1-4; CDR3 protein: CASSPTGGGEKLFF
clone size: .; V gene: TRBV18; J gene: TRBJ2-1; CDR3 protein: CASSPSRSRYNEQFF
clone size: .; V gene: TRBV28; J gene: TRBJ1-2; CDR3 protein: CASSLGRLYGYTF